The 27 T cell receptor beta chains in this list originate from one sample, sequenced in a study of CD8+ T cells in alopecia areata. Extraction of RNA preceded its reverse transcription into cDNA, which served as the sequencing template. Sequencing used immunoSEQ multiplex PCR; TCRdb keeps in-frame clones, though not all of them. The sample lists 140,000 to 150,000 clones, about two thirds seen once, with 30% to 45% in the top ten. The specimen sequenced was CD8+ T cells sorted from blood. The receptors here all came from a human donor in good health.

The DNA of the CDR3 is TGTGCCAGCAGCTTACCGAGGGTGAACCGCTCCTACGAGCAGTACTTC. As protein: CASSLPRVNRSYEQYF. This chain links TRBV11-2 with TRBJ2-7; a possible D gene is TRBD2 (5 bases). The length of the CDR3 is 16 residues. In germline, CDR1 is SGHAT, CDR2 FQNNGV. V shed 2 bases and J shed 0 bases, with 14 bases lying between them.

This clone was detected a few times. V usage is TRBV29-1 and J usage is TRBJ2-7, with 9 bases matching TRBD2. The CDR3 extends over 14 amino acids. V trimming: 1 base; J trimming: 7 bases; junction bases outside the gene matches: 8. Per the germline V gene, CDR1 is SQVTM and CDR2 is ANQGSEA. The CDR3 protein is CSVEGLAGIEEQYF. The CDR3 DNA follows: TGCAGCGTTGAAGGGCTAGCGGGAATCGAAGAGCAGTACTTC.

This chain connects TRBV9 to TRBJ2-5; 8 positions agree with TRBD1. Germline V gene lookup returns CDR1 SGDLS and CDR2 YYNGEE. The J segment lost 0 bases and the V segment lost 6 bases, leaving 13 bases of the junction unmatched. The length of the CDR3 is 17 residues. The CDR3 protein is CASISGDRSLYQETQYF. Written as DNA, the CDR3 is TGTGCCAGCATCTCAGGGGACAGGAGTCTGTACCAAGAGACCCAGTACTTC.

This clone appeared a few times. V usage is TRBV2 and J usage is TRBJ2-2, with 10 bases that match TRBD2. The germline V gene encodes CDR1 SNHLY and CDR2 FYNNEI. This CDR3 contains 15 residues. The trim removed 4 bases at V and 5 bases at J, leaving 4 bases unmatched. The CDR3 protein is CASSGGLAITGELFF. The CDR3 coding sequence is TGTGCCAGCAGTGGGGGACTAGCGATTACCGGGGAGCTGTTTTTT.

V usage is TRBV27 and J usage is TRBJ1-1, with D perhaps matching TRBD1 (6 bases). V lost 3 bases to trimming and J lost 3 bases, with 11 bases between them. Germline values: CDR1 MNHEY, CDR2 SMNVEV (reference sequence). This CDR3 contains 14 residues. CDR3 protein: CASSLGTGHTEAFF. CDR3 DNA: TGTGCCAGCAGTTTGGGAACAGGGCACACTGAAGCTTTCTTT.

The DNA for the CDR3 is TGTGCCAGCCTTGGACAGGGGTGGGATCAGCCCCAGCATTTT. It yields the protein CASLGQGWDQPQHF. The chain couples TRBV6-6 to TRBJ1-5, with TRBD1 matching 9 bases. The germline CDR1 and CDR2 sequences are MNHNY and SVGAGI (reference sequence). The CDR3 runs 14 residues. The ends lost 8 bases at V and 5 bases at J; junction bases unmatched: 7.

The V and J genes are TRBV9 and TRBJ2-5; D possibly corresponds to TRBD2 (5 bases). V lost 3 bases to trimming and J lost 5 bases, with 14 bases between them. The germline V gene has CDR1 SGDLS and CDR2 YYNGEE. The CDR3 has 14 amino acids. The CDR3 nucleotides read TGTGCCAGCAGCGCCCCCGTTGAGGGCGAGACCCAGTACTTC. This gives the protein CASSAPVEGETQYF.

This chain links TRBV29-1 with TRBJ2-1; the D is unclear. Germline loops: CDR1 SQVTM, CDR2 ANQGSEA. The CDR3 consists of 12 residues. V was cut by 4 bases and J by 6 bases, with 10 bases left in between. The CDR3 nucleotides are TGCAGCGTTGGACATCCTTCCAATGAGCAGTTCTTC. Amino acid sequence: CSVGHPSNEQFF.

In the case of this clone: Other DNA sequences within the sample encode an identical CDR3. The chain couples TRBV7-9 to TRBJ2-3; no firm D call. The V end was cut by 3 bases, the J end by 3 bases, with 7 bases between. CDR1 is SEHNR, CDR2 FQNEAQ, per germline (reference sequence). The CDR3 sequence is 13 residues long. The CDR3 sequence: CASSFGPTDTQYF. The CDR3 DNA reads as TGTGCCAGCAGCTTTGGTCCTACAGATACGCAGTATTTT.

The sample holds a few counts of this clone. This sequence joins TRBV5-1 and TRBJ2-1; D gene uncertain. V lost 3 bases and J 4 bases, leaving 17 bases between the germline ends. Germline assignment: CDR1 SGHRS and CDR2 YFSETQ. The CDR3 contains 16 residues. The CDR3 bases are TGCGCCAGCAGCTCCATCCCCCCGGACGGATACAATGAGCAGTTCTTC. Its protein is CASSSIPPDGYNEQFF.

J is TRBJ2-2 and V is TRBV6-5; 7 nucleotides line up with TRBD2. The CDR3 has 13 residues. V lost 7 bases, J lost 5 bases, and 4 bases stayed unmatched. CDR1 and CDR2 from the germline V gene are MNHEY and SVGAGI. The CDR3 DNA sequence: TGTGCCAGCACTTGGGGGGGAACCGGGGAGCTGTTTTTT. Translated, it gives CASTWGGTGELFF.

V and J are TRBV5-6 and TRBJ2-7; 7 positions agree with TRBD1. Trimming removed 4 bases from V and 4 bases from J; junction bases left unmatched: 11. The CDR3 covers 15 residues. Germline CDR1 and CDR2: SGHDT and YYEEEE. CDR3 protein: CASSGSGQSFYEQYF. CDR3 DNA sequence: TGTGCCAGCAGCGGGTCGGGACAGAGTTTTTACGAGCAGTACTTC.

CDR3 sequence reads: CASSQVFGSEQYF. CDR3 nucleotides: TGCGCCAGCAGCCAAGTCTTTGGCTCCGAGCAGTACTTC. The chain links TRBV4-1 to TRBJ2-7; D call uncertain. Between the trimmed V and J ends, which lost 1 base and 6 bases, there was a span of 10 bases. Germline V gene sequence: CDR1 MGHRA, CDR2 YSYEKL. CDR3 length: 13 amino acids.

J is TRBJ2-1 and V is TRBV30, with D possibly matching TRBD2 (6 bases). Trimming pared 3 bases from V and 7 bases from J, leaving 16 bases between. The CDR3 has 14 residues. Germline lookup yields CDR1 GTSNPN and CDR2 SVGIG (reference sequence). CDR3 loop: CAWSLGGAVNEQFF. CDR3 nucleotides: TGTGCCTGGAGCCTGGGGGGAGCGGTGAATGAGCAGTTCTTC.

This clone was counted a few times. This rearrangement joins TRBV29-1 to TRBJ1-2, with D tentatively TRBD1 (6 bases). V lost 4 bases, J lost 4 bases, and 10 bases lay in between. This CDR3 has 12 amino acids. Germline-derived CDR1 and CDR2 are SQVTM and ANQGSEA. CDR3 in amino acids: CSVGPDSYGYTF. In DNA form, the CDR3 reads TGCAGCGTTGGGCCGGACAGCTATGGCTACACCTTC.

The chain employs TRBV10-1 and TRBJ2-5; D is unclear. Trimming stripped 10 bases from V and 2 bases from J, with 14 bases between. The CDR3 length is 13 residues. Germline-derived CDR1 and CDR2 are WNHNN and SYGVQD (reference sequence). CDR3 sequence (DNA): TGCGCCAACAGATATATAGGACAAGAGACCCAGTACTTC. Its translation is CANRYIGQETQYF.

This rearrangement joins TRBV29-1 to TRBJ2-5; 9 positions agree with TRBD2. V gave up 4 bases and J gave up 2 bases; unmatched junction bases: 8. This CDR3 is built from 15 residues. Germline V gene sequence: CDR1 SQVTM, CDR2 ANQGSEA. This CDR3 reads CSVAQWTSAQETQYF. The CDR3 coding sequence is TGCAGCGTTGCCCAGTGGACTAGCGCGCAAGAGACCCAGTACTTC. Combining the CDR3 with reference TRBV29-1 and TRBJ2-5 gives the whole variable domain SAVISQKPSRDICQRGTSLTIQCQVDSQVTMMFWYRQQPGQSLTLIATANQGSEATYESGFVIDKFPISRPNLTFSTLTVSNMSPEDSSIYLCSVAQWTSAQETQYFGPGTRLLVL.

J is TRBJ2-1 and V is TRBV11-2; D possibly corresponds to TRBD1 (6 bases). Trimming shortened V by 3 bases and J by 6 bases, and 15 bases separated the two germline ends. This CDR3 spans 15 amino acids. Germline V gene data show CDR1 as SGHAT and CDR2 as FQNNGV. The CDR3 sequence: CASSFRDIYPNEQFF. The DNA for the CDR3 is TGTGCCAGCAGCTTCCGGGACATTTACCCCAATGAGCAGTTCTTC.

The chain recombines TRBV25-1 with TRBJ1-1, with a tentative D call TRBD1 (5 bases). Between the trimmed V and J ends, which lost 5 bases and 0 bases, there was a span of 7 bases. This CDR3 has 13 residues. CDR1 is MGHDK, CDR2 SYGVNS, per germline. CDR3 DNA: TGTGCCAGCAGTACAGGCATGAACACTGAAGCTTTCTTT. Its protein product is CASSTGMNTEAFF.

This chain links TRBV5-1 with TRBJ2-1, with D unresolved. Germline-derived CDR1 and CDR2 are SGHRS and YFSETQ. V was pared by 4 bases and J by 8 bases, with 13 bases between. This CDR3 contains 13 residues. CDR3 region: CASSPTPGYEQFF. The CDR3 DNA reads TGCGCCAGCAGCCCCACGCCCGGCTATGAGCAGTTCTTC.

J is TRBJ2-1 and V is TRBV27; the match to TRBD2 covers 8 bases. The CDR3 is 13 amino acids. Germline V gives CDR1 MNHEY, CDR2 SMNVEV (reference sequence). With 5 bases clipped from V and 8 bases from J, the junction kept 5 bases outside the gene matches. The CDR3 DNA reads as TGTGCCAGCAGTGGACTAGCCAGCGATGAGCAGTTCTTC. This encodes CASSGLASDEQFF.

The CDR3 nucleotides read TGCGCCAGCAGCTTGGACCGCGAGGAGCAGTTCTTC. Residues: CASSLDREEQFF. This chain uses TRBV5-1 with TRBJ2-1; D is undetermined. Between the trimmed V and J ends, which lost 0 bases and 10 bases, there was a span of 8 bases. CDR1 and CDR2 from the germline V gene are SGHRS and YFSETQ. This CDR3 is 12 amino acids long.

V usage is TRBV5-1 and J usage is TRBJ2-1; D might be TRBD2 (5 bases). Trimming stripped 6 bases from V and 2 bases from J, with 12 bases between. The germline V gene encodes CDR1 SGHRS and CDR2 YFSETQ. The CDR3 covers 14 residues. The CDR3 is CASTESGPYNEQFF. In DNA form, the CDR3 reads TGCGCCAGCACCGAGAGCGGTCCCTACAATGAGCAGTTCTTC.

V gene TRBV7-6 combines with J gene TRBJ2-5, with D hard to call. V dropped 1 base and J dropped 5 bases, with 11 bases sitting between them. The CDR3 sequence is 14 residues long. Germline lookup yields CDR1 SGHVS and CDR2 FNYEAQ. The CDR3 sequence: CASSLERGRETQYF. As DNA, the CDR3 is TGTGCCAGCAGCTTAGAGCGTGGGCGGGAGACCCAGTACTTC.

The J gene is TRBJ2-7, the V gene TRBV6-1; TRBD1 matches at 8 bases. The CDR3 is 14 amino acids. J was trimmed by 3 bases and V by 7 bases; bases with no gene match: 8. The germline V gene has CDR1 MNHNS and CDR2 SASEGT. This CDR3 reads CASKGQAAYYEQYF. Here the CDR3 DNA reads TGTGCCAGCAAGGGACAGGCAGCCTACTACGAGCAGTACTTC.

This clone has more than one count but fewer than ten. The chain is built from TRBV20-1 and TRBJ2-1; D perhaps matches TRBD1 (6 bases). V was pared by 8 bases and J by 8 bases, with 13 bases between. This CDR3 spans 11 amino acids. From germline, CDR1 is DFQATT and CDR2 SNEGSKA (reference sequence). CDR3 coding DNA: TGCAGTACCCTAACAGGGCATGAGCAGTTCTTC. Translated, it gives CSTLTGHEQFF.

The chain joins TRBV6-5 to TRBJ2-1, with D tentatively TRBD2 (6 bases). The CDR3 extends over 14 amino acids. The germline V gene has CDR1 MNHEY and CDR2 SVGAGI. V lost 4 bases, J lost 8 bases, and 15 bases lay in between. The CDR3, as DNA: TGTGCCAGCAGTTTGTCGGGACTTAGCTATGAGCAGTTCTTC. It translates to CASSLSGLSYEQFF.